This is a list of T cell receptor beta chains from one sample in a study of blood T cell repertoires in COVID-19. The data were produced by immunoSEQ multiplex PCR, yet TCRdb's version contains in-frame clones alone and is incomplete. The table lists about 310,000 clones, 90% of them singletons. The sequenced sample was peripheral blood. The origin of the receptors is a woman aged 40-49 years with COVID-19, enrolled during active disease. Both conserved end residues are part of each CDR3. A D gene is named only where the DNA matches it firmly. Size is omitted from some rows. Given values are once, few, many or a class for expanded clones.

j_call d_call v_call clone_size cdr3_nt cdr3_aa
TRBJ2-7 . TRBV7-2 . TGTGCCAGCAGCTTCCTGATTTGGCACGAGCAGTACTTC CASSFLIWHEQYF
TRBJ2-7 TRBD1 TRBV19 once TGTGCCACTTCGGACAGGCCTTCCTACGAGCAGTACTTC CATSDRPSYEQYF
TRBJ2-3 . TRBV3-1/TRBV3-2 . TGTGCCAGCAGCCAAGGGTTGGCGGAGGGAGGCGCAGATACGCAGTATTTT CASSQGLAEGGADTQYF
TRBJ2-2 TRBD2 TRBV27 . TGTGCCAGCAGCTCGGGGGTGTCGGCGGGAGGGCCCACCGGGGAGCTGTTTTTT CASSSGVSAGGPTGELFF
TRBJ1-6 TRBD1 TRBV30 few TGTGCCTGGAGACCGGGACAGGGGAATTCACCCCTCCACTTT CAWRPGQGNSPLHF
TRBJ1-2 TRBD1 TRBV5-3 . TGTGCCAGAAGCCCGCCGGGACAGGGGTGCTATGGCTACACCTTC CARSPPGQGCYGYTF
TRBJ2-1 . TRBV28 . TGTGCCAGTCGGGGGTTTCATGAGCAGTTCTTC CASRGFHEQFF
TRBJ2-7 TRBD2 TRBV7-2 . TGTGCCCCCTATGACGGTGGGCTAGCGGGAGATCCCGCCCTTCTCGAGCAGTACTTC CAPYDGGLAGDPALLEQYF
TRBJ1-1 TRBD1 TRBV6-6 . TGTGCCAGCAGAGGACAGGGTAATGCTTTCTTT CASRGQGNAFF
TRBJ2-3 TRBD1 TRBV5-8 . TGTGCCAGCAGCCGAACACAGGGGGCTTTGGATACGCAGTATTTT CASSRTQGALDTQYF
TRBJ2-7 TRBD1 TRBV7-8 . TGTGCCAGCAGCCCCGACAGGGGGCCCTCCTACGAGCAGTACTTC CASSPDRGPSYEQYF
TRBJ2-3 TRBD2 TRBV11-3 once TGTGCCAGCAGCTTAGGAGCTAGCGGCCAAGATACGCAGTATTTT CASSLGASGQDTQYF
TRBJ2-7 TRBD2 TRBV5-4 . TGTGCCAGCAGCCTTAGCGGGGGGGATTACGAGCAGTACTTC CASSLSGGDYEQYF
TRBJ1-2 . TRBV28 . TGTGCCAGCAGTTTCCGGGGGTTTGGCTATGGCTACACCTTC CASSFRGFGYGYTF
TRBJ1-2 . TRBV12-1 . TGTGCCAGCAGCACAAGGGACAGGGGAAAGGCTAACTATGGCTACACCTTC CASSTRDRGKANYGYTF
TRBJ1-1 . TRBV15 . TGTGCCACCAGCAGCCCTCCGGGGGGTCAGAACCCAGCTTTCTTT CATSSPPGGQNPAFF
TRBJ2-1 . TRBV28 . TGTGCCAGCACGTTAGCGATCTCCTACAATGAGCAGTTCTTC CASTLAISYNEQFF
TRBJ2-5 . TRBV28 . TGTGCCAGCAGCCCCGCCGGGGTGGAGTACCAAGAGACCCAGTACTTC CASSPAGVEYQETQYF
TRBJ1-4 . TRBV5-1 . TGCGCCAGCAGCTTGGGGGCGGGTGAAAAACTGTTTTTT CASSLGAGEKLFF
TRBJ2-3 . TRBV11-2 . TGTGCCAGCAGCTTACAGCAGGATAGCGCAGATACGCAGTATTTT CASSLQQDSADTQYF
TRBJ2-7 . TRBV3-1/TRBV3-2 . TGTGCCAGCAGCCAAGGTATCCGACGGAGCTCCTACGAGCAGTACTTC CASSQGIRRSSYEQYF
TRBJ1-4 . TRBV19 . TGTGCCAGTACTTTGCTTCCTGGGACAGAAAAACTGTTTTTT CASTLLPGTEKLFF
TRBJ1-3 . TRBV5-8 . TGTGCCAGCAGCTTGGCACAGGGAGGAAACACCATATATTTT CASSLAQGGNTIYF
TRBJ2-6 . TRBV5-1 . TGCGCCAGCAGCTTGGAAGTCGGGAGGGCCAACGTCCTGACTTTC CASSLEVGRANVLTF